The 5 T cell receptor beta chains reported below all come from one sample, sequenced in a study of blood T cell repertoires in COVID-19. Sequencing used immunoSEQ multiplex PCR; TCRdb keeps in-frame clones, though not all of them. The table records about 180,000 clones, 89% of them present only once. Sequencing input: PBMCs or T cells enriched from blood (not recorded which). The receptors come from a woman in her 40s with acute COVID-19.

The chain has TRBV27 and TRBJ2-1; D unclear. The CDR3 has 13 amino acids. The germline CDR1 and CDR2 sequences are MNHEY and SMNVEV (reference sequence). V was shortened by 0 bases and J by 4 bases, with 4 bases between the two germline ends. The CDR3 DNA is TGTGCCAGCAGTTTATCGAGGTACAATGAGCAGTTCTTC. Amino acid sequence: CASSLSRYNEQFF.

This clone was counted a single time. V gene TRBV5-1 combines with J gene TRBJ1-6; TRBD1 matches 8 bases. CDR3 size: 14 residues. V trimming: 2 bases; J trimming: 14 bases; junction bases outside the gene matches: 9. Germline CDR1 SGHRS, CDR2 YFSETQ. CDR3 DNA: TGCGCCAGCAGCTTAGGACAGGGAAACAGGGCCCTCCACTTT. The encoded protein is CASSLGQGNRALHF.

The V call is TRBV10-3, the J call TRBJ1-4; D uncertain. Trimming cost V 4 bases and J 8 bases, with 8 bases left between them. CDR3 length: 12 residues. Looked up from germline, CDR1 is ENHRY and CDR2 is SYGVKD. The chain's CDR3 is CAISAGGEKLFF. The CDR3 region has the DNA TGTGCCATCAGTGCGGGCGGGGAAAAACTGTTTTTT.

V and J are TRBV27 and TRBJ2-7; D perhaps matches TRBD2 (5 bases). CDR1 is MNHEY and CDR2 is SMNVEV in the germline V gene (reference sequence). V dropped 5 bases and J dropped 3 bases, with 11 bases sitting between them. CDR3 size: 13 residues. The CDR3 is CASSHGVGYEQYF. For the CDR3, the DNA is TGTGCCAGCAGTCACGGGGTTGGCTACGAGCAGTACTTC.

This chain connects TRBV7-2 to TRBJ2-6; D ambiguous. This CDR3 is 15 amino acids long. Trimming shortened V by 6 bases and J by 4 bases, and 13 bases separated the two germline ends. CDR1 and CDR2 (germline): SGHTA, FQGNSA. CDR3 sequence (DNA): TGTGCCAGCAGTTTGCAGTCTCTGGGGGCCAACGTCCTGACTTTC. Amino acid sequence: CASSLQSLGANVLTF.